These 27 T cell receptor beta chains came from one sample sequenced in a study of cytomegalovirus exposure and HLA in healthy donors. Assay: immunoSEQ multiplex PCR; the TCRdb copy retains only in-frame clones and omits some. Here the sample spans tens of thousands of clones, around 85% being singletons. Source material: PBMCs. The receptors were sampled from a man younger than 45 in good health and CMV-seronegative.

The chain combines TRBV6-1 with TRBJ2-3; perhaps TRBD1 as D (7 bases). Germline values: CDR1 MNHNS, CDR2 SASEGT. Trimming cost V 5 bases and J 5 bases, with 17 bases left between them. The CDR3 covers 15 residues. The CDR3, as DNA: TGTGCCAGCAGTCCCCAGGGGGGTTTGGGAGATACGCAGTATTTT. As protein: CASSPQGGLGDTQYF.

The V and J genes are TRBV7-9 and TRBJ2-1; 8 bases are shared with TRBD2. After removal of 6 bases from V and 2 bases from J, the junction contained 9 bases not matched to a gene. The CDR3 has 16 residues. Germline-derived CDR1 and CDR2 are SEHNR and FQNEAQ (reference sequence). The CDR3 loop is CASRLSGGVTYNEQFF. In nucleotides, the CDR3 is TGTGCCAGCAGGCTCAGCGGGGGTGTTACCTACAATGAGCAGTTCTTC.

This rearrangement joins TRBV5-6 to TRBJ1-2; no reliable D call. The V gene's germline CDR1 is SGHDT and CDR2 YYEEEE. The CDR3 runs to 11 residues. Trimming removed 5 bases from V and 5 bases from J, with 7 bases in between. CDR3 DNA sequence: TGTGCCAGCAGTTACGGTTATGGCTACACCTTC. Encoded protein: CASSYGYGYTF.

V and J are TRBV10-3 and TRBJ2-1; 7 bases line up with TRBD2. Germline CDR1 ENHRY, CDR2 SYGVKD. V trimming: 3 bases; J trimming: 9 bases; junction bases outside the gene matches: 11. The CDR3 length is 15 residues. The CDR3, as DNA: TGTGCCATCAGTGATCCTAGCGGCATTCCGGGTGAGCAGTTCTTC. Translating it yields CAISDPSGIPGEQFF.

The V gene is TRBV5-1, the J gene TRBJ2-2; 10 nucleotides line up with TRBD2. Germline CDR1 is SGHRS and CDR2 is YFSETQ. The CDR3 covers 14 residues. After removal of 3 bases from V and 5 bases from J, the junction contained 1 base not matched to a gene. This CDR3 is CASSWTSGTGELFF. The CDR3 region has the DNA TGCGCCAGCAGCTGGACTAGCGGTACCGGGGAGCTGTTTTTT.

CDR3 nucleotides: TGTGCCAGCAGTCCCGGGACAGGGGCGATGGATGAAAAACTGTTTTTT. Translated: CASSPGTGAMDEKLFF. The rearrangement uses TRBV2 and TRBJ1-4, with 10 bases fitting TRBD1. CDR1 and CDR2 from the germline V gene are SNHLY and FYNNEI. The J segment lost 6 bases and the V segment lost 5 bases, leaving 9 bases of the junction unmatched. This CDR3 is 16 amino acids long.

This sequence joins TRBV18 and TRBJ1-2; 9 bases are a match to TRBD1. The junction had 5 bases not matched to a gene; V was cut back by 5 bases and J by 4 bases. CDR3 size: 14 residues. Germline lookup yields CDR1 KGHSH and CDR2 LQKENI. The CDR3 loop is CASSVVGQGYGYTF. The CDR3 DNA sequence: TGTGCCAGCTCAGTTGTGGGACAGGGCTATGGCTACACCTTC.

The chain uses TRBV5-8 and TRBJ1-1; 8 bases align to TRBD1. From germline, CDR1 is SGHTS and CDR2 YDEGEE. The CDR3 has 15 residues. V lost 1 base, J lost 5 bases, and 7 bases stayed unmatched. The DNA of the CDR3 is TGTGCCAGCAGCTTGCTACAGGGGGAAAAGACTGAAGCTTTCTTT. This codes for CASSLLQGEKTEAFF. Full variable domain (missing parts from reference TRBV5-8 and TRBJ1-1): EAGVTQSPTHLIKTRGQQATLRCSPISGHTSVYWYQQALGLGLQFLLWYDEGEERNRGNFPPRFSGRQFPNYSSELNVNALELEDSALYLCASSLLQGEKTEAFFGQGTRLTVV.

The genes are TRBV5-6 and TRBJ1-2, with D perhaps matching TRBD1 (6 bases). The CDR3 consists of 15 residues. Trimming removed 1 base at V and 8 bases at J, with 18 bases between. Germline CDR1 is SGHDT and CDR2 is YYEEEE. The CDR3 DNA reads as TGTGCCAGCAGCTTGCTCAGAGGGGGGGCGGGCGGCTACACCTTC. Translated, it gives CASSLLRGGAGGYTF.

The V call is TRBV7-2, the J call TRBJ1-6, with D maybe TRBD1 (6 bases). This CDR3 is 16 amino acids long. Germline assignment: CDR1 SGHTA and CDR2 FQGNSA. V was shortened by 5 bases and J by 10 bases, with 21 bases between the two germline ends. In DNA form, the CDR3 reads TGTGCCAGCAGCCCCCGCCAGCCCAGGGGTGGATCACCCCTCCACTTT. Amino acid sequence: CASSPRQPRGGSPLHF.

The chain recombines TRBV2 with TRBJ1-5; tentatively, D is TRBD1 (5 bases). The germline V and J ends were trimmed by 4 bases and 3 bases, with 10 bases remaining between them. The germline V gene encodes CDR1 SNHLY and CDR2 FYNNEI. The CDR3 runs 14 residues. CDR3 nucleotide sequence: TGTGCCAGCAGTGCCAGGGCGCTCAATCAGCCCCAGCATTTT. It yields the protein CASSARALNQPQHF.

V and J are TRBV2 and TRBJ2-3; 9 nucleotides align to TRBD1. CDR1 is SNHLY and CDR2 is FYNNEI in the germline V gene. V lost 8 bases, J lost 6 bases, and 9 bases stayed unmatched. This CDR3 region has 14 residues. Written as DNA, the CDR3 is TGTGCCAGCGTGAGGACAGGGGTTGATGATACGCAGTATTTT. Translated, it gives CASVRTGVDDTQYF. The whole variable domain, filled in from reference TRBV2 and TRBJ2-3, reads EPEVTQTPSHQVTQMGQEVILRCVPISNHLYFYWYRQILGQKVEFLVSFYNNEISEKSEIFDDQFSVERPDGSNFTLKIRSTKLEDSAMYFCASVRTGVDDTQYFGPGTRLTVL.

The chain is built from TRBV6-4 and TRBJ2-1; 9 bases map to TRBD1. The germline CDR1 and CDR2 sequences are MRHNA and SNTAGT. Trimming removed 0 bases from V and 9 bases from J; junction bases left unmatched: 6. The CDR3 consists of 15 residues. The CDR3 DNA reads TGTGCCAGCAGTGACTCAGGGGACAGGGTCGCTGAGCAGTTCTTC. It codes for CASSDSGDRVAEQFF.

A single count supports this clone. This chain joins TRBV7-9 and TRBJ2-3; D may be TRBD1 (6 bases). CDR1 and CDR2 from the germline V gene are SEHNR and FQNEAQ (reference sequence). The CDR3 covers 19 residues. Trimming cost V 4 bases and J 5 bases, with 28 bases left between them. CDR3 amino acids: CASSSFLEKPGQPRDTQYF. CDR3 DNA: TGTGCCAGCAGCTCCTTTCTCGAGAAACCTGGACAGCCCAGAGATACGCAGTATTTT. The entire variable domain, with the rest obtained from reference TRBV7-9 and TRBJ2-3, is as follows: DTGVSQNPRHKITKRGQNVTFRCDPISEHNRLYWYRQTLGQGPEFLTYFQNEAQLEKSRLLSDRFSAERPKGSFSTLEIQRTEQGDSAMYLCASSSFLEKPGQPRDTQYFGPGTRLTVL.

This rearrangement joins TRBV28 to TRBJ2-5, with a possible D match to TRBD1 (5 bases). V was cut by 7 bases and J by 4 bases, with 25 bases left in between. Germline V gives CDR1 MDHEN, CDR2 SYDVKM. This CDR3 contains 17 residues. CDR3 in DNA: TGTGCCAGCACCAAAAAGTGGTTTGGCAGGGCCTCAGAGACCCAGTACTTC. Protein product: CASTKKWFGRASETQYF.

The chain has TRBV11-3 and TRBJ2-6, with a possible D match to TRBD1 (6 bases). Trimming took 3 bases from V and 2 from J, leaving 8 bases between them. This CDR3 contains 15 residues. From germline, CDR1 is SGHNT and CDR2 YENEEA. The CDR3 spells CASSFAGAGANVLTF. In DNA form, the CDR3 reads TGTGCCAGCAGCTTTGCAGGGGCTGGGGCCAACGTCCTGACTTTC.

The chain employs TRBV7-9 and TRBJ2-3; possibly TRBD2 for D (6 bases). The germline V gene has CDR1 SEHNR and CDR2 FQNEAQ (reference sequence). With 3 bases removed from V and 6 bases from J, the gap between germline ends came to 16 bases. This CDR3 is 15 amino acids long. CDR3 protein: CASSLGSGPSDTQYF. The CDR3 DNA is TGTGCCAGCAGCTTGGGTAGCGGACCTTCGGATACGCAGTATTTT.

This chain links TRBV13 with TRBJ2-1; 10 bases are a match to TRBD2. The CDR3 runs 17 residues. Germline values: CDR1 PRHDT, CDR2 FYEKMQ (reference sequence). V lost 4 bases, J lost 5 bases, and 11 bases stayed unmatched. The CDR3 sequence is CASSSFRKRGGNNEQFF. The DNA of the CDR3 is TGTGCCAGCAGCTCGTTCCGGAAGCGGGGGGGCAACAATGAGCAGTTCTTC.

The rearrangement uses TRBV5-6 and TRBJ2-2; 7 bases align to TRBD2. This CDR3 is 16 amino acids long. J was trimmed by 5 bases and V by 3 bases; bases with no gene match: 10. CDR1 SGHDT and CDR2 YYEEEE come from the germline V gene. The DNA for the CDR3 is TGTGCCAGCAGCTGGCAATCGGCGGGACTAACCGGGGAGCTGTTTTTT. Protein sequence: CASSWQSAGLTGELFF. Complete variable domain (other parts from reference TRBV5-6 and TRBJ2-2): DAGVTQSPTHLIKTRGQQVTLRCSPKSGHDTVSWYQQALGQGPQFIFQYYEEEERQRGNFPDRFSGHQFPNYSSELNVNALLLGDSALYLCASSWQSAGLTGELFFGEGSRLTVL.

The rearrangement joins TRBV13 to TRBJ1-2, with D possibly TRBD1 on 5 matching bases. The germline V gene encodes CDR1 PRHDT and CDR2 FYEKMQ (reference sequence). CDR3 length equals 14 residues. The ends were cut back, 5 bases at V and 8 bases at J, with 18 bases in the middle. The CDR3 loop is CASSQVRGVLGYTF. The CDR3, as DNA: TGTGCCAGCAGCCAGGTGCGGGGGGTGCTCGGCTACACCTTC.

The chain is built from TRBV4-3 and TRBJ1-5; D remains unclear. This CDR3 contains 13 residues. The V end was cut by 4 bases, the J end by 7 bases, with 11 bases between. Germline CDR1 LGHNA, CDR2 YSLEER. The chain's CDR3 is CASSPDRWQPQHF. In DNA form, the CDR3 reads TGCGCCAGCAGCCCAGACCGGTGGCAGCCCCAGCATTTT.

The genes are TRBV27 and TRBJ2-3, with D hard to call. The germline V gene has CDR1 MNHEY and CDR2 SMNVEV (reference sequence). Trimming removed 5 bases at V and 5 bases at J, with 11 bases between. The CDR3 has 13 residues. CDR3 bases: TGTGCCAGCAGTCACCTCTCGGGAGATACGCAGTATTTT. Its translation is CASSHLSGDTQYF.

About this clone: One end of the junction does not line up with germline, which may come from a read error. J is TRBJ2-1 and V is TRBV28; 10 bases are a match to TRBD2. The germline V gene has CDR1 MDHEN and CDR2 SYDVKM. The CDR3 totals 14 residues. The CDR3 protein is CASSLSPSGGNRVF. DNA for the CDR3: TGTGCCAGCAGTTTAAGCCCTAGCGGGGGTAACAGGGTCTTC.

The chain joins TRBV13 to TRBJ2-3, with 8 bases identical to TRBD2. This CDR3 comprises 14 residues. Germline V gene data show CDR1 as PRHDT and CDR2 as FYEKMQ (reference sequence). The ends lost 2 bases at V and 9 bases at J; junction bases unmatched: 7. The CDR3: CASSLIGRDGTQYF. The CDR3 region has the DNA TGTGCCAGCAGCTTAATCGGGAGGGACGGGACGCAGTATTTT.

This chain uses TRBV4-2 with TRBJ2-3; 7 bases agree with TRBD2. The CDR3 length is 17 residues. Germline V gives CDR1 LGHNA, CDR2 YNFKEQ. Losses at the gene ends were 0 bases for V and 2 bases for J; bases not matched to a gene: 8. CDR3 coding DNA: TGTGCCAGCAGCCAAGATCGGGGCGGGGGTTACACAGATACGCAGTATTTT. This translates into CASSQDRGGGYTDTQYF.

This clone was picked up one time. The rearrangement joins TRBV18 to TRBJ1-6, with 10 bases identical to TRBD1. In germline, CDR1 is KGHSH, CDR2 LQKENI. The V segment lost 5 bases and the J segment 8 bases; nucleotides outside the gene matches: 6. The CDR3 length is 15 residues. The CDR3 DNA is TGTGCCAGCTCAACCGCCGGGACAGGGGATTCACCCCTCCACTTT. Its translation is CASSTAGTGDSPLHF.

This rearrangement joins TRBV9 to TRBJ1-2; D is unclear. V dropped 4 bases and J dropped 0 bases, with 13 bases sitting between them. CDR3 length: 15 residues. Germline V lookup: CDR1 SGDLS, CDR2 YYNGEE. The CDR3 protein is CASSTHSDPNYGYTF. DNA of the CDR3: TGTGCCAGCAGCACTCACTCTGATCCTAACTATGGCTACACCTTC.